The clone carrying this T cell receptor beta chain was recorded a few times. Its antigen is unidentified. The study sequenced cultured CD4+ T cell DNA using the Oncomine TCR Beta short-read assay. One entry per CDR3 protein results from TCRdb running MiXCR on the PCR reads. The table records fewer than 20,000 distinct CDR3 sequences, 40% to 65% of them present only once. The V end was cut by 5 bases, the J end by 5 bases, with 19 bases between. Looked up from germline, CDR1 is LNHDA and CDR2 is SQIVND (reference sequence). This CDR3 region has 16 residues. Treatment specified: approximately 9-day PBMC culture with coronavirus spike peptide pools or control peptides (ViraFEST assay). Following expansion of antigen-specific T cells with peptide pools, ViraFEST then sequenced TCRs. Wells contained two million PBMCs each, and these were cultured with around 9.6 IU/ml IL-2 and roughly 9.5 ug/ml peptide pools.

These data belong to a study of vaccination and CD4 T cells after COVID-19. Overall study: Spike peptides, overlapping and drawn from SARS-CoV-2, HCoV-NL63, HCoV-OC43 and HCoV-229E, were used to stimulate cells. Control cultures received a CEFX pool, an HIV-1 Nef pool, or no peptide.

This chain links TRBV19 with TRBJ2-1; D is perhaps TRBD2 (5 bases). This receptor was taken from a human donor who had recovered from COVID-19. The specimen was CD4+ T cells from blood, cultured in vitro. The CDR3 loop is CASSAGSRPRDNEQFF. The DNA for the CDR3 is TGTGCCAGTAGTGCAGGCTCAAGGCCGCGGGACAATGAGCAGTTCTTC.